One sample yielded the 18 T cell receptor beta chains listed below, sequenced in a study of cytomegalovirus exposure and HLA in healthy donors. The PCR had 60 Vbeta and 13 Jbeta primers. TCRdb's table, derived via immunoSEQ multiplex PCR, lists solely in-frame clones and lacks some. The sample lists 100,000 to 150,000 clones, 65% to 90% seen once, with less than 2.5% in the top ten. The material sequenced was PBMCs. The receptors here all came from a man aged 30 to 39 in good health and CMV-seronegative.

The chain has TRBV28 and TRBJ1-2; 7 positions match TRBD1. Germline lookup yields CDR1 MDHEN and CDR2 SYDVKM. The V segment lost 4 bases and the J segment 2 bases; nucleotides outside the gene matches: 10. This CDR3 region has 16 residues. The CDR3 region is CASSYPPQGLNYGYTF. The CDR3 bases are TGTGCCAGCAGTTATCCCCCACAGGGGTTGAACTATGGCTACACCTTC.

This rearrangement joins TRBV29-1 to TRBJ1-2; D is ambiguous. The length of the CDR3 is 12 residues. Germline V lookup: CDR1 SQVTM, CDR2 ANQGSEA. The ends were cut back, 4 bases at V and 0 bases at J, with 6 bases in the middle. CDR3 protein: CSVGLANYGYTF. The CDR3 DNA follows: TGCAGCGTTGGGTTAGCTAACTATGGCTACACCTTC.

The V call is TRBV5-1, the J call TRBJ2-5; D possibly corresponds to TRBD2 (5 bases). This CDR3 comprises 14 residues. Germline CDR1 is SGHRS and CDR2 is YFSETQ. V was cut by 3 bases and J by 2 bases, with 11 bases left in between. CDR3: CASSSLGRQETQYF. The CDR3 DNA is TGCGCCAGCAGCTCACTGGGGAGACAAGAGACCCAGTACTTC.

The CDR3: CASSFGGATNEKLFF. In nucleotides, the CDR3 is TGTGCCAGCAGTTTTGGGGGGGCAACTAATGAAAAACTGTTTTTT. This chain uses TRBV27 with TRBJ1-4; TRBD1 might be the D (5 bases). The CDR3 is made up of 15 amino acids. Trimming took off 3 bases at V and 0 bases at J, with 8 bases between the two ends. The germline V gene encodes CDR1 MNHEY and CDR2 SMNVEV (reference sequence).

This clone was detected only a few times. The chain is built from TRBV18 and TRBJ2-5, with 7 bases aligning to TRBD2. Germline loops: CDR1 KGHSH, CDR2 LQKENI. The ends lost 3 bases at V and 6 bases at J; junction bases unmatched: 4. CDR3 length equals 13 residues. The CDR3 nucleotides are TGTGCCAGCTCACCGCGGGGGAAAAAGACCCAGTACTTC. It specifies CASSPRGKKTQYF.

This clone was counted only a few times. This chain uses TRBV28 with TRBJ2-1, with 8 bases lining up with TRBD2. The CDR3 contains 13 residues. The germline gives CDR1 MDHEN, CDR2 SYDVKM. V gave up 10 bases and J gave up 8 bases; unmatched junction bases: 10. The CDR3 loop is CATIRGGLDEQFF. The CDR3, as DNA: TGTGCCACAATCCGGGGGGGCCTCGATGAGCAGTTCTTC.

The rearrangement joins TRBV10-1 to TRBJ1-1; D gene ambiguous. The CDR3 has 13 residues. The germline V gene encodes CDR1 WNHNN and CDR2 SYGVQD (reference sequence). Trimming removed 2 bases at V and 0 bases at J, with 4 bases between. DNA for the CDR3: TGCGCCAGCAGTGAGGCGATGAACACTGAAGCTTTCTTT. It is translated as CASSEAMNTEAFF.

CDR3 residues: CASSSPPGTASYEQYF. CDR3 DNA sequence: TGTGCCAGCAGCTCCCCACCCGGGACAGCCTCCTACGAGCAGTACTTC. The rearrangement joins TRBV7-9 to TRBJ2-7, with 7 bases matching TRBD1. The junction had 9 bases not matched to a gene; V was cut back by 4 bases and J by 0 bases. The CDR3 length is 16 residues. The germline V gene has CDR1 SEHNR and CDR2 FQNEAQ (reference sequence).

With regard to this clone: Since no conserved phenylalanine or tryptophan closes the CDR3, a read error is the likely cause. The chain is built from TRBV10-2 and TRBJ2-7; 12 nucleotides align to TRBD1. Germline values: CDR1 WSHSY, CDR2 SAAADI. J lost 4 bases, V lost 5 bases, and 6 bases had no gene match. This CDR3 region has 15 residues. The CDR3 reads CASSLRGQGAYEQYL. CDR3 bases: TGCGCCAGCAGTCTACGGGGACAGGGGGCTTACGAGCAGTACCTC.

The rearrangement links TRBV9 to TRBJ2-2; 9 nucleotides match TRBD1. Germline-derived CDR1 and CDR2 are SGDLS and YYNGEE. Germline trimming cut 2 bases from V and 7 bases from J; bases unmatched to any gene: 9. The CDR3 has 16 residues. The CDR3 loop reads CASSVETGGRVGELFF. The CDR3 DNA follows: TGTGCCAGCAGCGTCGAAACAGGGGGCAGGGTCGGGGAGCTGTTTTTT.

The V gene is TRBV9, the J gene TRBJ1-1, with TRBD1 identical over 8 bases. The CDR3 runs to 16 residues. The junction had 12 bases not matched to a gene; V was cut back by 3 bases and J by 5 bases. CDR1 and CDR2 from the germline V gene are SGDLS and YYNGEE. DNA of the CDR3: TGTGCCAGCAGCGCCTTCGCCGGGACAGGACTTACTGAAGCTTTCTTT. Amino acids: CASSAFAGTGLTEAFF. Combining the CDR3 with reference TRBV9 and TRBJ1-1 gives the whole variable domain DSGVTQTPKHLITATGQRVTLRCSPRSGDLSVYWYQQSLDQGLQFLIQYYNGEERAKGNILERFSAQQFPDLHSELNLSSLELGDSALYFCASSAFAGTGLTEAFFGQGTRLTVV.

The J gene is TRBJ2-7, the V gene TRBV5-8, with 7 bases that match TRBD1. CDR3 length: 17 amino acids. Germline V gene sequence: CDR1 SGHTS, CDR2 YDEGEE. With V trimmed by 4 bases and J by 0 bases, 13 bases remained unmatched. The CDR3 spells CASSPTPGQTSSYEQYF. The CDR3 bases are TGTGCCAGCAGCCCCACTCCGGGACAGACCAGCTCCTACGAGCAGTACTTC. Full variable domain (outside the CDR3, taken from reference TRBV5-8 and TRBJ2-7): EAGVTQSPTHLIKTRGQQATLRCSPISGHTSVYWYQQALGLGLQFLLWYDEGEERNRGNFPPRFSGRQFPNYSSELNVNALELEDSALYLCASSPTPGQTSSYEQYFGPGTRLTVT.

The sample holds a few counts of this clone. CDR3 nucleotides: TGTGCCAGACATACAGGGGGCCACGAGCAGTACTTC. Its protein product is CARHTGGHEQYF. The chain joins TRBV7-2 to TRBJ2-7; TRBD1 matches at 9 bases. There are 12 residues in the CDR3. The germline V gene encodes CDR1 SGHTA and CDR2 FQGNSA. The junction had 5 bases not matched to a gene; V was cut back by 9 bases and J by 5 bases. Combining the CDR3 with reference TRBV7-2 and TRBJ2-7 gives the whole variable domain GAGVSQSPSNKVTEKGKDVELRCDPISGHTALYWYRQSLGQGLEFLIYFQGNSAPDKSGLPSDRFSAERTGGSVSTLTIQRTQQEDSAVYLCARHTGGHEQYFGPGTRLTVT.

This clone was detected a few times. The J gene is TRBJ2-1, the V gene TRBV6-5; D unclear. The CDR3 is made up of 15 amino acids. The V and J ends lost 8 bases and 4 bases respectively, with 18 bases between them. Germline loops: CDR1 MNHEY, CDR2 SVGAGI. CDR3 residues: CASRVTHSPYNEQFF. The DNA for the CDR3 is TGTGCCAGCCGAGTTACACACAGCCCATACAATGAGCAGTTCTTC.

J is TRBJ2-2 and V is TRBV19; tentatively, D is TRBD1 (6 bases). The germline V gene has CDR1 LNHDA and CDR2 SQIVND (reference sequence). The V gene lost 0 bases and the J gene lost 5 bases, with 7 bases spanning the gap. This CDR3 is built from 14 residues. In DNA, the CDR3 is TGTGCCAGTAGTATAGACAGGGGTACCGGGGAGCTGTTTTTT. Translated: CASSIDRGTGELFF.

Comments on this clone: Other DNA sequences in this sample translate to the same CDR3. The V call is TRBV30, the J call TRBJ2-7; D might be TRBD1 (6 bases). The CDR3 consists of 12 residues. Germline V gene sequence: CDR1 GTSNPN, CDR2 SVGIG (reference sequence). Trimming pared 1 base from V and 3 bases from J, leaving 7 bases between. CDR3 DNA: TGTGCCTGGAGTGAACAGGGCTACGAGCAGTACTTC. Its protein product is CAWSEQGYEQYF. The variable domain in full, completed from reference TRBV30 and TRBJ2-7, reads SQTIHQWPATLVQPVGSPLSLECTVEGTSNPNLYWYRQAAGRGLQLLFYSVGIGQISSEVPQNLSASRPQDRQFILSSKKLLLSDSGFYLCAWSEQGYEQYFGPGTRLTVT.

The V and J genes are TRBV2 and TRBJ1-4; 7 nucleotides agree with TRBD1. CDR3 length: 15 residues. Unmatched junction bases numbered 4, after V lost 2 bases and J lost 4 bases. CDR1 is SNHLY, CDR2 FYNNEI, per germline. CDR3 residues: CASSESGTDNEKLFF. The DNA of the CDR3 is TGTGCCAGCAGTGAATCCGGGACAGATAATGAAAAACTGTTTTTT. Filled out from reference TRBV2 and TRBJ1-4, the complete variable domain reads EPEVTQTPSHQVTQMGQEVILRCVPISNHLYFYWYRQILGQKVEFLVSFYNNEISEKSEIFDDQFSVERPDGSNFTLKIRSTKLEDSAMYFCASSESGTDNEKLFFGSGTQLSVL.

The chain employs TRBV6-5 and TRBJ2-7; 11 nucleotides line up with TRBD1. Per germline, CDR1 MNHEY and CDR2 SVGAGI. The length of the CDR3 is 15 residues. V shed 4 bases, J shed 3 bases, and the junction held 5 bases outside the gene matches. In DNA form, the CDR3 reads TGTGCCAGCAGTTTTGGGACAGGGGGATTCTACGAGCAGTACTTC. It yields the protein CASSFGTGGFYEQYF.